This T cell receptor (beta chain) was documented in a study of technical replicates of blood from a handful of donors. Only in-frame clones appear in the TCRdb table, and some are missing; sequencing was by immunoSEQ multiplex PCR. The data contain tens of thousands of clones, under 95% of them singletons. CDR1 and CDR2 from the germline V gene are SGHNT and YENEEA. J was trimmed by 3 bases and V by 5 bases; bases with no gene match: 7. This CDR3 region has 15 residues. The sample consisted of T cells isolated from PBMCs. The receptor's source is a human donor in good health. V and J are TRBV11-3 and TRBJ2-1; TRBD1 matches 7 bases. CDR3 amino acids: CASSLGDSNYNEQFF. CDR3 nucleotides: TGTGCCAGCAGCCTAGGGGACAGTAACTACAATGAGCAGTTCTTC.